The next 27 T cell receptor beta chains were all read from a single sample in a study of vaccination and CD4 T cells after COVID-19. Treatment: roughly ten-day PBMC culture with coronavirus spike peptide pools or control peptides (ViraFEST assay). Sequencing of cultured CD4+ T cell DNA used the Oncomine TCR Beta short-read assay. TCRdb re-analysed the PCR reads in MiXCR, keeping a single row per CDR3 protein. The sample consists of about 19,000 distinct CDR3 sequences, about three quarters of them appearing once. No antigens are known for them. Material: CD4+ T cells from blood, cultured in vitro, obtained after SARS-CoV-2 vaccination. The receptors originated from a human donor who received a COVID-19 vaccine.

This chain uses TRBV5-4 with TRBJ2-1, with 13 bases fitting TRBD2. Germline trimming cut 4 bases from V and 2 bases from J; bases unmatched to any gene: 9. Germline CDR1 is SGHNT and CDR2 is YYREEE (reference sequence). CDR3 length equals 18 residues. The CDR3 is CASSELAGGVITYNEQFF. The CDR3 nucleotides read TGTGCCAGCAGCGAACTAGCGGGGGGGGTTATCACCTACAATGAGCAGTTCTTC.

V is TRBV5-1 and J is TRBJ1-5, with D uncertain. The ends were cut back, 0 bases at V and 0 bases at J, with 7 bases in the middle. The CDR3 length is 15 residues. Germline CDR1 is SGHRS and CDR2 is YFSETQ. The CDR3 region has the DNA TGCGCCAGCAGCTTGGGAGGAAATAGCAATCAGCCCCAGCATTTT. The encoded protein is CASSLGGNSNQPQHF.

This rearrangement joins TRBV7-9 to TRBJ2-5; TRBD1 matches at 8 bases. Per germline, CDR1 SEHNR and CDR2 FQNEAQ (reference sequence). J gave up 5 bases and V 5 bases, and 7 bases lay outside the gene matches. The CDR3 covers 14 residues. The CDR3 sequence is CASSPRTGPETQYF. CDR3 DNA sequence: TGTGCCAGCAGCCCTAGGACAGGGCCGGAGACCCAGTACTTC.

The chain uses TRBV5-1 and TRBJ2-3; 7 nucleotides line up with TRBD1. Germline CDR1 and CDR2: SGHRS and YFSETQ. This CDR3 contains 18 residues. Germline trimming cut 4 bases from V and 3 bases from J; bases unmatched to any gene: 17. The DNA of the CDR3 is TGCGCCAGCAGCCGCCGACCTATAGGGGGCGTAGAGACAGATACGCAGTATTTT. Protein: CASSRRPIGGVETDTQYF. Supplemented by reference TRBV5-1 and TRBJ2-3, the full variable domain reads KAGVTQTPRYLIKTRGQQVTLSCSPISGHRSVSWYQQTPGQGLQFLFEYFSETQRNKGNFPGRFSGRQFSNSRSEMNVSTLELGDSALYLCASSRRPIGGVETDTQYFGPGTRLTVL.

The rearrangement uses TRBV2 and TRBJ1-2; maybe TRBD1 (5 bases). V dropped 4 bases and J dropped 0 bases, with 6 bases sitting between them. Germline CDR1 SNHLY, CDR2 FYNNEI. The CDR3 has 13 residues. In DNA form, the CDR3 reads TGTGCCAGCAGTGTAGGGGCTAACTATGGCTACACCTTC. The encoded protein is CASSVGANYGYTF.

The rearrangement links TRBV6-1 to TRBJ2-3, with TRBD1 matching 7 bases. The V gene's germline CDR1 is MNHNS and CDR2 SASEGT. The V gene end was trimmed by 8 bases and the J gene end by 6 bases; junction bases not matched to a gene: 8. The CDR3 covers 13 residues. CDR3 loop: CASSGQERDTQYF. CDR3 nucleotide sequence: TGTGCCAGCTCCGGACAGGAGCGGGATACGCAGTATTTT.

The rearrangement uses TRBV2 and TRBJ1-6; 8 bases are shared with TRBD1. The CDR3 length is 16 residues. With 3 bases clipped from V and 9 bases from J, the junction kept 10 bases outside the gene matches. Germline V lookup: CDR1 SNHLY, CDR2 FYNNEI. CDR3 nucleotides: TGTGCCAGCAGTGAGTCTAGGACAGGGAGTGCTTCACCCCTCCACTTT. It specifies CASSESRTGSASPLHF.

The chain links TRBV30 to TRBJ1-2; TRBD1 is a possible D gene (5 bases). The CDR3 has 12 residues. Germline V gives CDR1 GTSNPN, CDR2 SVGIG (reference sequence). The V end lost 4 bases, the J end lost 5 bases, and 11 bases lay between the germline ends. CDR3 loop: CAWKGVGYGYTF. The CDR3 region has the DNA TGTGCCTGGAAAGGGGTAGGGTATGGCTACACCTTC.

The CDR3 coding sequence is TGTGCCAGCAGTTCCTCCTTTGAGGTGTACCAAGAGACCCAGTACTTC. Protein sequence: CASSSSFEVYQETQYF. This chain links TRBV6-5 with TRBJ2-5; D is unclear. Germline values: CDR1 MNHEY, CDR2 SVGAGI. This CDR3 spans 16 amino acids. The V end was cut by 4 bases, the J end by 0 bases, with 15 bases between.

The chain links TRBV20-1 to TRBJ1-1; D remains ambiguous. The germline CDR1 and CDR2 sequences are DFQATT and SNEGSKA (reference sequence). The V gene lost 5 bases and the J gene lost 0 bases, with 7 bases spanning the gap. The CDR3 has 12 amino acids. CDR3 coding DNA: TGCAGTGCTGCCCACCTGAACACTGAAGCTTTCTTT. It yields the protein CSAAHLNTEAFF.

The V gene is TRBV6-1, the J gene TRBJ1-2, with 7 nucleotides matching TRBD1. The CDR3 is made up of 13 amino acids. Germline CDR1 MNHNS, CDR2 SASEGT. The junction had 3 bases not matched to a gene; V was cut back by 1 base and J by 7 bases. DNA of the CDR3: TGTGCCAGCAGTGAAGTCACAGGGGTTGGCTACACCTTC. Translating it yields CASSEVTGVGYTF.

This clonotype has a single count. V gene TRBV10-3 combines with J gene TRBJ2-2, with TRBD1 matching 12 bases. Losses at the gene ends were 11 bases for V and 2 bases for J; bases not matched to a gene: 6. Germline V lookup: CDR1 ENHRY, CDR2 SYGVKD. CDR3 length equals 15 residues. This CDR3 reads CASGDRGLNTGELFF. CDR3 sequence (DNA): TGTGCCTCAGGGGACAGGGGGCTAAACACCGGGGAGCTGTTTTTT.

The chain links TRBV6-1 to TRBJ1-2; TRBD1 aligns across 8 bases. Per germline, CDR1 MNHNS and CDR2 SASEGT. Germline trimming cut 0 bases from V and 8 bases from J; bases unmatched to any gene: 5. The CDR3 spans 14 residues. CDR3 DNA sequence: TGTGCCAGCAGTGAAGCCTGGACAGGGTCGGGCTACACCTTC. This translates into CASSEAWTGSGYTF.

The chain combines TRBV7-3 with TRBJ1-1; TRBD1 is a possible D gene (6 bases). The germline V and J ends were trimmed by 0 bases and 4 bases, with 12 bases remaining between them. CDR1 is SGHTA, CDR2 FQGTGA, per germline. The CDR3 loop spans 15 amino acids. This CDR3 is CASSLTGGPGTEAFF. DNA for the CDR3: TGTGCCAGCAGCTTAACCGGGGGGCCGGGCACTGAAGCTTTCTTT.

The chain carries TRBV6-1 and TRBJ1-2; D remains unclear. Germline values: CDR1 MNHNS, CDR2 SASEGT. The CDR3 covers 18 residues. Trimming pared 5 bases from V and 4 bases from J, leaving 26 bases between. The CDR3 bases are TGTGCCAGCAGTCCCGACCATTACGAACCAAGGACCGGCTATGGCTACACCTTC. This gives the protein CASSPDHYEPRTGYGYTF.

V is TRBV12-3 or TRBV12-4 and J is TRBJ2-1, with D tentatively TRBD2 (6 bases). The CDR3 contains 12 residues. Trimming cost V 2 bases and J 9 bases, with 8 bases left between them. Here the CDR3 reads CASSLRGSEQFF. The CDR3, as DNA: TGTGCCAGCAGTTTACGGGGGTCTGAGCAGTTCTTC.

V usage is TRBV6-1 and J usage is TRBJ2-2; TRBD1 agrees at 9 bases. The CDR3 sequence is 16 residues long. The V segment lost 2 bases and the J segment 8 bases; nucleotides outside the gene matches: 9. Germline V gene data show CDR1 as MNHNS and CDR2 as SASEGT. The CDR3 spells CASSETGGLNRGELFF. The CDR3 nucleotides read TGTGCCAGCAGTGAAACAGGGGGCCTTAACAGAGGGGAGCTGTTTTTT.

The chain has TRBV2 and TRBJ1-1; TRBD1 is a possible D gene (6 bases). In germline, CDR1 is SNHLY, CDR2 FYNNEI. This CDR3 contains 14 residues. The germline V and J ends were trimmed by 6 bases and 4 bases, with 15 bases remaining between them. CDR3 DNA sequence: TGTGCCAGCAGGTCGGTCAGGGGAGGCACTGAAGCTTTCTTT. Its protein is CASRSVRGGTEAFF.

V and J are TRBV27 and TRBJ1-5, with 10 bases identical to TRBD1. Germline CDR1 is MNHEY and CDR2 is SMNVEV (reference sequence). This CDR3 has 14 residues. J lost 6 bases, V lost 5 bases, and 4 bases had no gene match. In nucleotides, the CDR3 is TGTGCCAGCAGTCCGACAGGGGGCTTTCAGCCCCAGCATTTT. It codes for CASSPTGGFQPQHF.

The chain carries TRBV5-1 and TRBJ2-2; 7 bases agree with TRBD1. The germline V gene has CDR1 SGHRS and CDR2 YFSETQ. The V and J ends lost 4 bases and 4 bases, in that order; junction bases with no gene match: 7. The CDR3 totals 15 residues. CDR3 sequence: CASSRDRVGTGELFF. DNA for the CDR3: TGCGCCAGCAGCCGTGACAGGGTGGGCACCGGGGAGCTGTTTTTT. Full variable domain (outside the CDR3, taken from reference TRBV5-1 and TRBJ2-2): KAGVTQTPRYLIKTRGQQVTLSCSPISGHRSVSWYQQTPGQGLQFLFEYFSETQRNKGNFPGRFSGRQFSNSRSEMNVSTLELGDSALYLCASSRDRVGTGELFFGEGSRLTVL.

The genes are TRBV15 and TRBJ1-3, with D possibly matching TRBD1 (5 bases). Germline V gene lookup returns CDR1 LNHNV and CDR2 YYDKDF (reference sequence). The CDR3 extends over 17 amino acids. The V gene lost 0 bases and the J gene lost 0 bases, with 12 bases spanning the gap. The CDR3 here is CATSRDPGTPSGNTIYF. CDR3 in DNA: TGTGCCACCAGCAGAGATCCTGGGACTCCCTCTGGAAACACCATATATTTT.

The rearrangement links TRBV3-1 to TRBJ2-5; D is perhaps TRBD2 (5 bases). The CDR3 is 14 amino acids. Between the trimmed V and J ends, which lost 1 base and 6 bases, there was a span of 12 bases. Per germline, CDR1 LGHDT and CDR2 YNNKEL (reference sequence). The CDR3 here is CASSQGLAEKTQYF. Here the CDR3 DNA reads TGTGCCAGCAGCCAAGGGCTAGCTGAAAAGACCCAGTACTTC.

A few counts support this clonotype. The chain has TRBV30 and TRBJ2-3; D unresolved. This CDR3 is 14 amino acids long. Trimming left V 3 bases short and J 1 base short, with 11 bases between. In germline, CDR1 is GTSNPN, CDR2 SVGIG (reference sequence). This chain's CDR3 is CAWSPRQGTDTQYF. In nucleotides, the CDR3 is TGTGCCTGGAGCCCCCGGCAGGGCACAGATACGCAGTATTTT.

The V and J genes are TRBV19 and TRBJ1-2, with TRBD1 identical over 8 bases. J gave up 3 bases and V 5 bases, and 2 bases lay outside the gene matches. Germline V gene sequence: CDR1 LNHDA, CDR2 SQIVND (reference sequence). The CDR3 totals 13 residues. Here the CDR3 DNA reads TGTGCCAGTAGTCCAGGGGGCGACTATGGCTACACCTTC. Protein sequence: CASSPGGDYGYTF.

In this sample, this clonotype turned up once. The CDR3 coding sequence is TGCAGTGCTAGTGTGGGGGCTACCTTGGGGAATGAGCAGTTCTTC. Protein product: CSASVGATLGNEQFF. J is TRBJ2-1 and V is TRBV20-1; D perhaps matches TRBD1 (6 bases). CDR3 length equals 15 residues. Germline lookup yields CDR1 DFQATT and CDR2 SNEGSKA (reference sequence). The V and J ends lost 3 bases and 7 bases respectively, with 19 bases between them.

This CDR3 reads CASSAGQGYTGELFF. CDR3 sequence (DNA): TGTGCCAGCAGCGCGGGACAGGGGTACACCGGGGAGCTGTTTTTT. The V and J genes are TRBV7-2 and TRBJ2-2; TRBD1 aligns across 10 bases. Germline V gene sequence: CDR1 SGHTA, CDR2 FQGNSA. Unmatched junction bases numbered 3, after V lost 5 bases and J lost 3 bases. The CDR3 sequence is 15 residues long.

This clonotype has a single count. CDR3: CASSSGGAADTQYF. The CDR3 region has the DNA TGTGCCAGCAGTTCCGGGGGGGCCGCAGATACGCAGTATTTT. J is TRBJ2-3 and V is TRBV27; TRBD2 matches 8 bases. With V trimmed by 4 bases and J by 4 bases, 4 bases remained unmatched. CDR1 MNHEY and CDR2 SMNVEV come from the germline V gene (reference sequence). The CDR3 sequence is 14 residues long.